One and the same sample provided the 19 T cell receptor beta chains below, sequenced in a study of blood T cell repertoires in COVID-19. This table comes from immunoSEQ multiplex PCR, and its TCRdb copy is limited to in-frame clones, with some not included. The profile shows under 300,000 clones, about 88% of them singletons. Sequences were obtained from peripheral blood. These receptors were taken from a human donor with COVID-19, enrolled during active disease. The donor label of this sample is uncertain.

This clone was seen more than once but under ten times. This chain joins TRBV5-1 and TRBJ2-5, with TRBD2 matching over 13 bases. The CDR3 loop spans 16 amino acids. The trim removed 5 bases at V and 0 bases at J, leaving 4 bases unmatched. Germline V lookup: CDR1 SGHRS, CDR2 YFSETQ. The CDR3 sequence is CASRLGTSGDQETQYF. CDR3 sequence (DNA): TGCGCCAGCAGACTTGGGACTAGCGGGGACCAAGAGACCCAGTACTTC. Filled out from reference TRBV5-1 and TRBJ2-5, the complete variable domain reads KAGVTQTPRYLIKTRGQQVTLSCSPISGHRSVSWYQQTPGQGLQFLFEYFSETQRNKGNFPGRFSGRQFSNSRSEMNVSTLELGDSALYLCASRLGTSGDQETQYFGPGTRLLVL.

V usage is TRBV9 and J usage is TRBJ1-1, with a tentative D call TRBD1 (6 bases). Germline V gene data show CDR1 as SGDLS and CDR2 as YYNGEE. V shed 4 bases and J shed 0 bases, with 13 bases lying between them. The CDR3 length is 15 residues. The CDR3 DNA is TGTGCCAGCAGCCCGGGGGGCGGCCTGAACACTGAAGCTTTCTTT. Amino acid sequence: CASSPGGGLNTEAFF.

The rearrangement links TRBV7-9 to TRBJ2-4; maybe TRBD1 (6 bases). There are 17 residues in the CDR3. CDR1 and CDR2 (germline): SEHNR, FQNEAQ (reference sequence). Trimming pared 1 base from V and 0 bases from J, leaving 13 bases between. The CDR3 sequence is CASSLVGGAVAKNIQYF. The DNA for the CDR3 is TGTGCCAGCAGCTTAGTAGGGGGAGCAGTAGCCAAAAACATTCAGTACTTC.

This clone was found many times. J is TRBJ1-3 and V is TRBV11-2, with D uncertain. There are 16 residues in the CDR3. Between the trimmed V and J ends, which lost 5 bases and 0 bases, there was a span of 14 bases. Looked up from germline, CDR1 is SGHAT and CDR2 is FQNNGV. CDR3 amino acids: CASSPIPQISGNTIYF. For the CDR3, the DNA is TGTGCCAGCAGCCCAATTCCCCAGATCTCTGGAAACACCATATATTTT.

The chain has TRBV7-9 and TRBJ2-2; the match to TRBD2 covers 9 bases. J lost 4 bases, V lost 8 bases, and 11 bases had no gene match. This CDR3 is built from 16 residues. Germline lookup yields CDR1 SEHNR and CDR2 FQNEAQ (reference sequence). The CDR3 reads CASGYPGLAPTGELFF. In DNA, the CDR3 is TGTGCCAGCGGGTATCCGGGACTAGCTCCCACCGGGGAGCTGTTTTTT.

This chain joins TRBV28 and TRBJ2-3; 7 positions match TRBD2. The CDR3 is 14 residues long. The trim removed 3 bases at V and 5 bases at J, leaving 5 bases unmatched. In germline, CDR1 is MDHEN, CDR2 SYDVKM. CDR3 loop: CASSLAGEVDTQYF. In nucleotides, the CDR3 is TGTGCCAGCAGTTTGGCGGGAGAGGTAGATACGCAGTATTTT.

The chain links TRBV30 to TRBJ1-6; perhaps TRBD1 as D (6 bases). The germline V gene encodes CDR1 GTSNPN and CDR2 SVGIG (reference sequence). The CDR3 has 15 residues. Trimming shortened V by 4 bases and J by 6 bases, and 16 bases separated the two germline ends. The CDR3 reads CAWNTGNGGNSPLHF. CDR3 nucleotide sequence: TGTGCCTGGAATACAGGGAACGGTGGTAATTCACCCCTCCACTTT.

This chain joins TRBV7-9 and TRBJ2-5, with D maybe TRBD2 (5 bases). Germline values: CDR1 SEHNR, CDR2 FQNEAQ (reference sequence). Trimming took 7 bases from V and 5 from J, leaving 17 bases between them. This CDR3 region has 14 residues. The chain's CDR3 is CASKTRLPSETQYF. CDR3 nucleotide sequence: TGTGCCAGCAAAACCCGACTACCCTCGGAGACCCAGTACTTC.

The rearrangement links TRBV19 to TRBJ2-1; 12 nucleotides match TRBD2. Germline CDR1 LNHDA, CDR2 SQIVND (reference sequence). J lost 6 bases, V lost 3 bases, and 9 bases had no gene match. The CDR3 has 17 amino acids. The CDR3 nucleotides are TGTGCCAGTAGTATCCGGTTTCGGACTAGCGGGACCAATGAGCAGTTCTTC. Encoded protein: CASSIRFRTSGTNEQFF.

V gene TRBV3-1 (or the pseudogene TRBV3-2) combines with J gene TRBJ2-3; 11 bases align to TRBD2. The J segment lost 2 bases and the V segment lost 4 bases, leaving 5 bases of the junction unmatched. Germline V lookup: CDR1 LGHDT, CDR2 YNNKEL (reference sequence). The CDR3 is 16 residues long. This CDR3 is CASSLGTSGLTDTQYF. The CDR3 nucleotides are TGTGCCAGCAGCCTCGGGACTAGCGGACTCACAGATACGCAGTATTTT.

The chain is built from TRBV28 and TRBJ2-5; 14 bases line up with TRBD2. CDR3 size: 19 residues. Germline V gene data show CDR1 as MDHEN and CDR2 as SYDVKM. Losses at the gene ends were 8 bases for V and 2 bases for J; bases not matched to a gene: 16. The CDR3, as DNA: TGTGCCAGCTACTCGGGACTAGCGGGAGCGGGGCATTCTCAAGAGACCCAGTACTTC. Amino acid sequence: CASYSGLAGAGHSQETQYF.

V usage is TRBV5-8 and J usage is TRBJ2-3; the D is unclear. The germline V and J ends were trimmed by 1 base and 2 bases, with 5 bases remaining between them. This CDR3 contains 13 residues. The germline V gene has CDR1 SGHTS and CDR2 YDEGEE. The CDR3 sequence: CASSLTDTDTQYF. CDR3 coding DNA: TGTGCCAGCAGCTTGACTGACACAGATACGCAGTATTTT.

The rearrangement joins TRBV7-9 to TRBJ2-2, with TRBD2 matching over 10 bases. V lost 1 base and J lost 3; bases outside the gene matches: 2. CDR1 and CDR2 (germline): SEHNR, FQNEAQ (reference sequence). The CDR3 length is 16 residues. The CDR3 DNA sequence: TGTGCCAGCAGCTTAGGGACTAGCGGATACACCGGGGAGCTGTTTTTT. This translates into CASSLGTSGYTGELFF.

The chain combines TRBV7-2 with TRBJ2-5; D gene unclear. Per germline, CDR1 SGHTA and CDR2 FQGNSA. The CDR3 contains 14 residues. V was clipped by 5 bases and J by 2 bases, with 12 bases between them. The CDR3 protein is CASSRHSRQETQYF. The CDR3 DNA follows: TGTGCCAGCAGCCGCCATAGCCGTCAAGAGACCCAGTACTTC.

This chain uses TRBV7-2 with TRBJ1-1; 10 bases are a match to TRBD1. V lost 5 bases and J lost 1; bases outside the gene matches: 4. CDR3 length: 15 residues. Germline V gene lookup returns CDR1 SGHTA and CDR2 FQGNSA. CDR3 in amino acids: CASSLRQGANTEAFF. For the CDR3, the DNA is TGTGCCAGCAGCCTAAGACAGGGGGCGAACACTGAAGCTTTCTTT.

J is TRBJ1-1 and V is TRBV5-6; D is undetermined. CDR3 length: 15 amino acids. Trimming stripped 4 bases from V and 1 base from J, with 14 bases between. The V gene's germline CDR1 is SGHDT and CDR2 YYEEEE. CDR3 DNA: TGTGCCAGCAGCGTAATTGGAACAGCGAACACTGAAGCTTTCTTT. This gives the protein CASSVIGTANTEAFF. The complete variable domain, with remaining parts taken from reference TRBV5-6 and TRBJ1-1, reads DAGVTQSPTHLIKTRGQQVTLRCSPKSGHDTVSWYQQALGQGPQFIFQYYEEEERQRGNFPDRFSGHQFPNYSSELNVNALLLGDSALYLCASSVIGTANTEAFFGQGTRLTVV.

The V call is TRBV6-6, the J call TRBJ2-1; D is possibly TRBD1 (6 bases). The CDR3 sequence is 16 residues long. With 6 bases removed from V and 5 bases from J, the gap between germline ends came to 20 bases. Germline-derived CDR1 and CDR2 are MNHNY and SVGAGI (reference sequence). CDR3 sequence (DNA): TGTGCCAGCAGCTACACCAAGGACAGTAGTCACAATGAGCAGTTCTTC. Its protein is CASSYTKDSSHNEQFF.

The chain combines TRBV5-1 with TRBJ1-2, with a weak D call TRBD1 (5 bases). The length of the CDR3 is 13 residues. Deletions cut 4 bases from V and 2 bases from J, with 9 bases between. The germline V gene has CDR1 SGHRS and CDR2 YFSETQ. The CDR3 nucleotides are TGCGCCAGCAGCCCGGACACGAACTATGGCTACACCTTC. Translating it yields CASSPDTNYGYTF.

Details on this clone: Compared with germline, one end of the junction differs, possibly owing to a read error. This rearrangement joins TRBV28 to TRBJ2-5, with TRBD2 identical over 8 bases. CDR1 is MDHEN and CDR2 is SYDVKM in the germline V gene. This CDR3 contains 15 residues. Here the CDR3 reads CASSPTSGTQEIQYF. CDR3 nucleotides: TGTGCCAGCAGCCCAACTAGCGGAACCCAAGAGATCCAGTACTTC.